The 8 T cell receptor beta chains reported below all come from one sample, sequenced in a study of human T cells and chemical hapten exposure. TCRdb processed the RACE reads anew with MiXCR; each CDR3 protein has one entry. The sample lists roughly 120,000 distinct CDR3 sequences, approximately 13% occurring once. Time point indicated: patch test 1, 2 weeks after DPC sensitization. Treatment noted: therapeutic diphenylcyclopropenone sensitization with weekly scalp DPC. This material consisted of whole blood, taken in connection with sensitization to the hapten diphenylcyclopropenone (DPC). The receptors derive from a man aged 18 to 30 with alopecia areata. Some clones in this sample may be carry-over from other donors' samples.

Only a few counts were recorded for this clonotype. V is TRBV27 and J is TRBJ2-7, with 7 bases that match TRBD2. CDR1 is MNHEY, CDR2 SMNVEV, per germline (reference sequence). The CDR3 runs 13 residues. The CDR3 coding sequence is TGTTCCACCGGACTAGGGTACGCCTACGAGCAGTACTTC. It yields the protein CSTGLGYAYEQYF.

CDR3 protein: CASSRLLAGLQGTQYF. Here the CDR3 DNA reads TGTGCCAGCAGTCGTCTTCTAGCGGGGCTCCAGGGTACGCAGTATTTT. The rearrangement links TRBV5-8 to TRBJ2-3, with 9 bases that match TRBD2. The CDR3 spans 16 residues. Germline values: CDR1 SGHTS, CDR2 YDEGEE. The J segment lost 8 bases and the V segment lost 5 bases, leaving 15 bases of the junction unmatched.

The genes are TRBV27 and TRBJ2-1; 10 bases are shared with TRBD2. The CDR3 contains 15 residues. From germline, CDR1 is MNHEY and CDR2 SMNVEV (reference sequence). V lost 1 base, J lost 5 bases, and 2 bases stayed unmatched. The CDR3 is CASSLLGTSDNEQFF. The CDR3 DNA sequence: TGTGCCAGCAGTTTATTGGGGACTAGCGACAATGAGCAGTTCTTC.

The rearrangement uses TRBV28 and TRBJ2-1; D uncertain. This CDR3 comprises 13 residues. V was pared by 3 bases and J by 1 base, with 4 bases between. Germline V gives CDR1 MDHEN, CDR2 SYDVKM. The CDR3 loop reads CASSFWSYNEQFF. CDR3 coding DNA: TGTGCCAGCAGTTTCTGGTCCTACAATGAGCAGTTCTTC. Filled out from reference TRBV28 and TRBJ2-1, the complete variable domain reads DVKVTQSSRYLVKRTGEKVFLECVQDMDHENMFWYRQDPGLGLRLIYFSYDVKMKEKGDIPEGYSVSREKKERFSLILESASTNQTSMYLCASSFWSYNEQFFGPGTRLTVL.

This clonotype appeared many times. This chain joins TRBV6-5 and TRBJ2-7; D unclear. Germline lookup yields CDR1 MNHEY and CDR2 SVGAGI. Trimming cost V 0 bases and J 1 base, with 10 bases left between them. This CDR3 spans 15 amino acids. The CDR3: CASSYSAGSSYEQYV. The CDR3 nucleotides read TGTGCCAGCAGTTACTCCGCAGGTTCATCCTACGAGCAGTACGTC.

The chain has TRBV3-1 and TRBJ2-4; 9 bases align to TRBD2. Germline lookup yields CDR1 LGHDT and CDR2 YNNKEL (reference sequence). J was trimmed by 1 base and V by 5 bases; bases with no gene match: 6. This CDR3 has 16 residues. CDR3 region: CASSRAGGLAKNIQYF. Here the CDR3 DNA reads TGTGCCAGCAGCAGGGCGGGGGGGCTGGCCAAAAACATTCAGTACTTC.

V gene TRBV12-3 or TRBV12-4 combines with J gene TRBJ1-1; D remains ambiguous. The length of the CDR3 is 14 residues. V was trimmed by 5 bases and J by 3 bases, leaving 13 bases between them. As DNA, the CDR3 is TGTGCCAGCAGTGCCCAGGATGGATACACTGAAGCTTTCTTT. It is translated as CASSAQDGYTEAFF.

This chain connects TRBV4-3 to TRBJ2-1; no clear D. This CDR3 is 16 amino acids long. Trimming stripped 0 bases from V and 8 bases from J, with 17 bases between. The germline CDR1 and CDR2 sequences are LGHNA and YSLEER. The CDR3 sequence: CASSQDPVWKGYEQFF. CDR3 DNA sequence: TGCGCCAGCAGCCAAGATCCGGTTTGGAAGGGCTATGAGCAGTTCTTC.